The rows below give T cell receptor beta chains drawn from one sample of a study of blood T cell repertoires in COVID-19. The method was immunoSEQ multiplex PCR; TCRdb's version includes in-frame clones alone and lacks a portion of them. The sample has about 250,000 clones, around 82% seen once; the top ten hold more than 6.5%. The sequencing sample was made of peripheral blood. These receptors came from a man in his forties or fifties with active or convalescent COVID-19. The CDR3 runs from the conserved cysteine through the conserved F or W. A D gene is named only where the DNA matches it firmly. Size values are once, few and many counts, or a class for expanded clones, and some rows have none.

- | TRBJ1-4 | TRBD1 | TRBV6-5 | CASTYRGQGDEKLFF | TGTGCCAGCACCTACCGGGGACAGGGTGATGAAAAACTGTTTTTT
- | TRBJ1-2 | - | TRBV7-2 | CASSLDSNPNYGYTF | TGTGCCAGCAGCTTAGATAGCAACCCTAACTATGGCTACACCTTC
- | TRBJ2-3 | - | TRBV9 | CASGSGGGASTDTQYF | TGTGCCAGCGGTAGCGGCGGGGGCGCTAGCACAGATACGCAGTATTTT
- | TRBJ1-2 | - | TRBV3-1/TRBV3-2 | CASSQDGRGAPGYTF | TGTGCCAGCAGCCAAGATGGCCGGGGGGCGCCCGGCTACACCTTC
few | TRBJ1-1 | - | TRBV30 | CAWSLQGSNTEAFF | TGTGCCTGGAGTCTACAGGGCTCCAACACTGAAGCTTTCTTT
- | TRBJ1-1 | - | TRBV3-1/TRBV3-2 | CASSQVQGTEAFF | TGTGCCAGCAGCCAGGTGCAGGGGACCGAAGCTTTCTTT
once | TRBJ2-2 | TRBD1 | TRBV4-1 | CASSQDPTGSATGELFF | TGCGCCAGCAGCCAAGACCCGACAGGGTCGGCCACCGGGGAGCTGTTTTTT
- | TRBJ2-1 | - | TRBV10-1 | CASSDPSTGRNEQFF | TGCGCCAGCAGTGACCCCTCGACAGGGAGGAATGAGCAGTTCTTC
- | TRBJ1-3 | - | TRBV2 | CASSENGAYSGNTIYF | TGTGCCAGCAGTGAAAATGGTGCCTACTCTGGAAACACCATATATTTT
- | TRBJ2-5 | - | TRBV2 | CASSENREKTQYF | TGTGCCAGCAGTGAAAACAGGGAGAAGACCCAGTACTTC
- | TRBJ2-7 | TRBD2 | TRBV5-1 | CASSELAGGREQYF | TGCGCCAGCAGCGAACTAGCGGGAGGCCGTGAGCAGTACTTC
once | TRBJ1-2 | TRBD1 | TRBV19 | CASRAQQGDRYGYTF | TGTGCCAGCCGAGCCCAACAGGGGGACCGGTATGGCTACACCTTC
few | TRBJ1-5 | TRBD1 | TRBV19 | CASTGTVRSQPQHF | TGTGCCAGCACCGGGACAGTCCGTTCACAGCCCCAGCATTTT
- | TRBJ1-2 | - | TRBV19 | CASKRGNYGYTF | TGTGCCAGTAAGCGGGGCAACTATGGCTACACCTTC
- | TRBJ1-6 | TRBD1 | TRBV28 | CASRYTGTGNSPLHF | TGTGCCAGCAGATACACCGGGACAGGGAATTCACCCCTCCACTTT
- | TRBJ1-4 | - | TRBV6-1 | CASSAYPRDNGKKGKLFF | TGTGCCAGCAGTGCATACCCCCGGGACAACGGCAAAAAAGGGAAACTGTTTTTT
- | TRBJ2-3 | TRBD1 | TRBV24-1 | CATSDLTGTASTDTQYF | TGTGCCACCAGTGATCTTACCGGGACAGCTAGCACAGATACGCAGTATTTT
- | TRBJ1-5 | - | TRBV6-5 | CASSYSRGEPQHF | TGTGCCAGCAGTTACTCGCGCGGCGAGCCCCAGCATTTT
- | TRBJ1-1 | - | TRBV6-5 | CASSYSSSAFEAFF | TGTGCCAGCAGTTACTCGAGTTCTGCCTTCGAAGCTTTCTTT
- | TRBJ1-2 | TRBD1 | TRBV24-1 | CATSDPGTVNGYTF | TGTGCCACCAGTGACCCCGGGACAGTCAATGGCTACACCTTC